The 10 T cell receptor beta chains in this list originate from one sample, sequenced in a study of regulatory T cells in long-lasting Graves disease. Sample time point: newly diagnosed GD, antithyroid drugs for less than 3 months. Making the TCR library involved RNA that had been extracted from PBMCs. iRepertoire HTBI primers and Arm-PCR of CDR3 regions built TCR beta libraries. TCRdb reanalysed the multiplex PCR reads using MiXCR and keeps one entry per CDR3 protein. The sample shows hundreds of thousands of distinct CDR3 sequences, over 14% of them seen only once. These same data were also listed under a study on T cells in Graves' hyperthyroidism and ophthalmopathy.

Here the sequenced sample was peripheral blood mononuclear cells (PBMCs), taken at new diagnosis, from a patient treated with antithyroid drugs. These receptors all come from a woman in her thirties or forties with Graves disease.

The gene calls are TRBV5-8 and TRBJ2-4; TRBD2 aligns across 7 bases. With 3 bases clipped from V and 8 bases from J, the junction kept 8 bases outside the gene matches. CDR3 length: 14 residues. CDR1 is SGHTS, CDR2 YDEGEE, per germline. The CDR3 loop reads CASSWGGRKDIQYF. The DNA for the CDR3 is TGTGCCAGCAGCTGGGGAGGGCGAAAGGACATTCAGTACTTC. The full variable domain, with the rest looked up from reference TRBV5-8 and TRBJ2-4, is EAGVTQSPTHLIKTRGQQATLRCSPISGHTSVYWYQQALGLGLQFLLWYDEGEERNRGNFPPRFSGRQFPNYSSELNVNALELEDSALYLCASSWGGRKDIQYFGAGTRLSVL.

This clonotype was picked up many times. V usage is TRBV2 and J usage is TRBJ2-1; D is ambiguous. The CDR3 totals 17 residues. Germline CDR1 is SNHLY and CDR2 is FYNNEI. Trimming took 4 bases from V and 1 from J, leaving 17 bases between them. The CDR3: CASSGRGRTRSYNEQFF. CDR3 bases: TGTGCCAGCAGTGGCCGCGGACGGACGAGATCCTACAATGAGCAGTTCTTC.

This clonotype was found many times. V gene TRBV29-1 combines with J gene TRBJ2-1, with TRBD1 matching over 9 bases. Germline V lookup: CDR1 SQVTM, CDR2 ANQGSEA. The ends lost 7 bases at V and 1 base at J; junction bases unmatched: 5. The CDR3 runs 14 residues. This chain's CDR3 is CSAHDRGSYNEQFF. CDR3 sequence (DNA): TGCAGCGCCCACGACAGGGGGTCCTACAATGAGCAGTTCTTC.

This chain joins TRBV29-1 and TRBJ2-2; TRBD1 matches 8 bases. Trimming removed 0 bases from V and 3 bases from J; junction bases left unmatched: 9. Germline lookup yields CDR1 SQVTM and CDR2 ANQGSEA. There are 17 residues in the CDR3. The CDR3 loop is CSVEDPRDRGDTGELFF. In nucleotides, the CDR3 is TGCAGCGTTGAAGATCCGCGTGACAGGGGTGACACCGGGGAGCTGTTTTTT.

In this sample, this clonotype turned up many times. The J gene is TRBJ2-3, the V gene TRBV30; D remains ambiguous. This CDR3 region has 15 residues. V shed 0 bases and J shed 1 base, with 11 bases lying between them. In germline, CDR1 is GTSNPN, CDR2 SVGIG (reference sequence). CDR3 sequence: CAWSVRTARTDTQYF. The CDR3 region has the DNA TGTGCCTGGAGTGTACGGACCGCTCGCACAGATACGCAGTATTTT.

J is TRBJ2-7 and V is TRBV7-9; 9 nucleotides match TRBD1. Per the germline V gene, CDR1 is SEHNR and CDR2 is FQNEAQ (reference sequence). This CDR3 comprises 16 residues. The ends lost 2 bases at V and 4 bases at J; junction bases unmatched: 9. CDR3 in amino acids: CASSLIGTGTLYEQYF. In DNA form, the CDR3 reads TGTGCCAGCAGCTTAATTGGGACAGGGACCTTATACGAGCAGTACTTC.

This chain uses TRBV20-1 with TRBJ2-5, with a weak D call TRBD2 (6 bases). The germline gives CDR1 DFQATT, CDR2 SNEGSKA (reference sequence). The V and J ends lost 4 bases and 1 base respectively, with 7 bases between them. The CDR3 loop spans 12 amino acids. DNA for the CDR3: TGCAGTGCTAAAGCGGGCCAAGAGACCCAGTACTTC. It specifies CSAKAGQETQYF.

A few counts support this clonotype. The rearrangement uses TRBV6-2 or TRBV6-3 and TRBJ1-2, with D uncertain. The germline CDR1 and CDR2 sequences are MNHEY and SVGEGT. V was shortened by 10 bases and J by 4 bases, with 10 bases between the two germline ends. This CDR3 spans 11 amino acids. This CDR3 reads CATMRVYGYTF. The CDR3 coding sequence is TGTGCCACCATGAGGGTCTATGGCTACACCTTC.

This clonotype was detected a few times. Being one base from a much bigger clone, this may be a read error. The chain is built from TRBV6-5 and TRBJ2-2, with TRBD2 as a possible D gene (6 bases). The CDR3 spans 17 residues. Looked up from germline, CDR1 is MNHEY and CDR2 is SVGAGI. V was cut by 0 bases and J by 8 bases, with 19 bases left in between. The CDR3 loop is CASSYSRLVISKGELFF. The CDR3 DNA sequence: TGTGCCAGCAGTTACTCGCGACTAGTTATCTCTAAGGGGGAGCTGTTTTTT.

This clonotype was detected only a few times. The chain employs TRBV19 and TRBJ2-6; 7 bases are a match to TRBD1. V trimming: 3 bases; J trimming: 0 bases; junction bases outside the gene matches: 8. The CDR3 contains 18 residues. Germline CDR1 reads LNHDA; CDR2 reads SQIVND (reference sequence). The CDR3 reads CASSIKGAMYSGANVLTF. In DNA, the CDR3 is TGTGCCAGTAGTATTAAGGGGGCGATGTACTCTGGGGCCAACGTCCTGACTTTC.